This TCR beta chain was observed in a study of shared clonotypes between healthy human individuals. Splitting the CD4+ cells yielded a CD45RA+ naive subset and a CD45RA-negative memory subset. The germline V gene encodes CDR1 MDHEN and CDR2 SYDVKM. This CDR3 comprises 19 residues. J gave up 2 bases and V 5 bases, and 13 bases lay outside the gene matches. Assay execution took place at the deep level. The method was immunoSEQ multiplex PCR; TCRdb's version includes in-frame clones alone and lacks a portion of them. The sample contains around 600,000 clones, more than 95% of which appear only once. The chain carries TRBV28 and TRBJ2-7; TRBD2 matches 15 bases. The sample comprised naive CD4+ T cells sorted from blood. Indicated subset: CD45RA+ positively selected. The TCR comes from a woman aged 30 to 39 in good health. The CDR3 reads CASSPPFRTSGRAPYEQYF. CDR3 in DNA: TGTGCCAGCAGTCCGCCTTTTCGGACTAGCGGGAGGGCCCCCTACGAGCAGTACTTC. The full variable domain, completed using reference TRBV28 and TRBJ2-7, is DVKVTQSSRYLVKRTGEKVFLECVQDMDHENMFWYRQDPGLGLRLIYFSYDVKMKEKGDIPEGYSVSREKKERFSLILESASTNQTSMYLCASSPPFRTSGRAPYEQYFGPGTRLTVT.